This record concerns one T cell receptor (beta chain) sequence. What it recognizes is unknown. These data come from a study of cytomegalovirus exposure and HLA in healthy donors. Study-level findings and limits: The authors enumerated roughly 180 TCR beta chains as linked to cytomegalovirus.

Generated by immunoSEQ multiplex PCR, the TCRdb table keeps only in-frame clones and is missing some. The sample includes about 160,000 clones, approximately 89% of them seen just once. This CDR3 has 15 amino acids. From germline, CDR1 is SGHTA and CDR2 FQGNSA. Trimming took 1 base from V and 3 from J, leaving 10 bases between them. The chain joins TRBV7-2 to TRBJ1-3; D perhaps matches TRBD1 (5 bases). The material sequenced was PBMCs. This sequence was found in a man aged 18 to 29 in good health and CMV-seropositive. CDR3 amino acids: CASSLGAGYGNTIYF. CDR3 DNA sequence: TGTGCCAGCAGCTTAGGGGCAGGGTATGGAAACACCATATATTTT. Combining the CDR3 with reference TRBV7-2 and TRBJ1-3 gives the whole variable domain GAGVSQSPSNKVTEKGKDVELRCDPISGHTALYWYRQSLGQGLEFLIYFQGNSAPDKSGLPSDRFSAERTGGSVSTLTIQRTQQEDSAVYLCASSLGAGYGNTIYFGEGSWLTVV.